The clone carrying this TCR beta chain was observed a handful of times. Its antigen is unknown. Via MiXCR, TCRdb re-called the 5' RACE reads, giving one row per CDR3 protein. The table lists over 200,000 distinct CDR3 sequences, 5% to 7% of them singletons. The data were taken from a study of identical twins. Notes on the study in general: The abundant beta clonotypes from cord blood had fewer insertions, and memory repertoires had none of this.

V lost 8 bases, J lost 6 bases, and 5 bases stayed unmatched. Germline assignment: CDR1 GTSNPN and CDR2 SVGIG (reference sequence). The CDR3 totals 12 residues. The sample was also linked to a second study, of T cells expressing NK-cell markers. That study reports: Sorted CD3+CD56+NKG2C+, CD3+CD56+NKG2C- and CD3+CD56-NKG2C+ T cells provided the TCR beta repertoires. The leading position in the CD3+CD56-NKG2C+ fraction of four donors also went to these clonotypes.

The chain employs TRBV30 and TRBJ2-1, with 9 bases identical to TRBD1. The source material was CD8+ T cells sorted from blood. This TCR derives from a young woman in good health. The CDR3, as DNA: TGTGCCGGGGACAGGGCAAGCAATGAGCAGTTCTTC. Translated, it gives CAGDRASNEQFF.